These 4 T cell receptor beta chains share one sample of origin, sequenced in a study of blood T cell repertoires in COVID-19. Method: immunoSEQ multiplex PCR; TCRdb's copy keeps in-frame clones and lacks some. The table lists a few hundred thousand clones, approximately 90% of them singletons. The sequencing sample was made of peripheral blood. Every receptor here comes from a woman between 35 and 50 years old with acute or convalescent COVID-19.

The rearrangement links TRBV18 to TRBJ1-6, with 7 positions matching TRBD1. Germline lookup yields CDR1 KGHSH and CDR2 LQKENI. V was pared by 3 bases and J by 9 bases, with 11 bases of the junction left unmatched. This CDR3 comprises 16 residues. The CDR3 loop is CASSPSRQGVGSPLHF. The CDR3 DNA reads as TGTGCCAGCTCACCTTCCCGACAGGGTGTTGGTTCACCCCTCCACTTT. Filled out from reference TRBV18 and TRBJ1-6, the complete variable domain reads NAGVMQNPRHLVRRRGQEARLRCSPMKGHSHVYWYRQLPEEGLKFMVYLQKENIIDESGMPKERFSAEFPKEGPSILRIQQVVRGDSAAYFCASSPSRQGVGSPLHFGNGTRLTVT.

This chain links TRBV19 with TRBJ1-2; tentatively, D is TRBD1 (5 bases). Looked up from germline, CDR1 is LNHDA and CDR2 is SQIVND (reference sequence). The V and J ends lost 9 bases and 5 bases respectively, with 25 bases between them. The CDR3 loop spans 16 amino acids. This CDR3 is CASLGGTDYRGYGYTF. CDR3 DNA sequence: TGTGCCAGCCTCGGGGGGACCGACTACCGAGGGTATGGCTACACCTTC. Full variable domain (missing parts from reference TRBV19 and TRBJ1-2): DGGITQSPKYLFRKEGQNVTLSCEQNLNHDAMYWYRQDPGQGLRLIYYSQIVNDFQKGDIAEGYSVSREKKESFPLTVTSAQKNPTAFYLCASLGGTDYRGYGYTFGSGTRLTVV.

The chain employs TRBV6-4 and TRBJ1-5, with 7 bases fitting TRBD1. The trim removed 4 bases at V and 6 bases at J, leaving 3 bases unmatched. Germline loops: CDR1 MRHNA, CDR2 SNTAGT. This CDR3 has 13 amino acids. The CDR3 region has the DNA TGTGCCAGCAGTGTACAGGGGACTCAGCCCCAGCATTTT. It is translated as CASSVQGTQPQHF.

V and J are TRBV19 and TRBJ1-1, with D unresolved. V gave up 6 bases and J gave up 1 base, with 15 bases separating them. Germline values: CDR1 LNHDA, CDR2 SQIVND (reference sequence). The CDR3 consists of 15 residues. DNA of the CDR3: TGTGCCAGTAGCATTTCTTGGGCCCAGAACACTGAAGCTTTCTTT. This translates into CASSISWAQNTEAFF.